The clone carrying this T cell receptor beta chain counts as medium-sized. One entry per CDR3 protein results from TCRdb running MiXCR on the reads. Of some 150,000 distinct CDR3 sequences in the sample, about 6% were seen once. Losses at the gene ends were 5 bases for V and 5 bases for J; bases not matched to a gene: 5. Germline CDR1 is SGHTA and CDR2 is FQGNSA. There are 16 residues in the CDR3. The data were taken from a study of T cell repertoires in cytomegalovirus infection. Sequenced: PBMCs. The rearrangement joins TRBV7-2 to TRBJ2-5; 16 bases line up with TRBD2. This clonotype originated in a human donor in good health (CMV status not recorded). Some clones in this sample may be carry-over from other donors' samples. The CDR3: CASSPGLAGGHETQYF. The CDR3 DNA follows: TGTGCCAGCAGCCCGGGACTAGCGGGGGGGCACGAGACCCAGTACTTC.